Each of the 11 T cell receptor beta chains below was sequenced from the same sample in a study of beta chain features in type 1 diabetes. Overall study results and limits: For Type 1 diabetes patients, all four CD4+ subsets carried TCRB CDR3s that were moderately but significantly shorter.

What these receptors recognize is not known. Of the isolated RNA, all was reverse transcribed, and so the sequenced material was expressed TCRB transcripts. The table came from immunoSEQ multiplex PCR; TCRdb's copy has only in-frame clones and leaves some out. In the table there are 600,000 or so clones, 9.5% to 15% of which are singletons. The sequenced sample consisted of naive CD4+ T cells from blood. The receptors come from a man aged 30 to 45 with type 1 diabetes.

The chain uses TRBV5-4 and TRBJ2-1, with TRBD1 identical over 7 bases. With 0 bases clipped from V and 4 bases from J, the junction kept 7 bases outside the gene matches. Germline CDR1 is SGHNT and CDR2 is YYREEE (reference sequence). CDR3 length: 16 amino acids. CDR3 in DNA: TGTGCCAGCAGCTTGGATGTGACAGGGATATACAATGAGCAGTTCTTC. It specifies CASSLDVTGIYNEQFF.

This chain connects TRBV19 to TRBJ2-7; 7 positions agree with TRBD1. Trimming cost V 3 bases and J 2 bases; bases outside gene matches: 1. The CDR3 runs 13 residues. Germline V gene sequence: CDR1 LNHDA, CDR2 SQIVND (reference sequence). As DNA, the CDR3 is TGTGCCAGTAGTATGGACAGGACCTACGAGCAGTACTTC. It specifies CASSMDRTYEQYF.

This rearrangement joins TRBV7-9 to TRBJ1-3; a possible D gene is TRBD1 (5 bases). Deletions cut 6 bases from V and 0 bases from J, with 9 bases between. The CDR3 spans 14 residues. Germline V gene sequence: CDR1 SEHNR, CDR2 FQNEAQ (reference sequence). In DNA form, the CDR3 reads TGTGCCAGCAGATCTGACAGCTCTGGAAACACCATATATTTT. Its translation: CASRSDSSGNTIYF.

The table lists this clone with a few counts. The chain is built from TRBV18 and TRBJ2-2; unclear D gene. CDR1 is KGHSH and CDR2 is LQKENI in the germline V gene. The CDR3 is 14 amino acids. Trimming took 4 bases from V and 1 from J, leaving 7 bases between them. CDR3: CASSRTENTGELFF. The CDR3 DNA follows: TGTGCCAGCTCACGGACGGAGAACACCGGGGAGCTGTTTTTT.

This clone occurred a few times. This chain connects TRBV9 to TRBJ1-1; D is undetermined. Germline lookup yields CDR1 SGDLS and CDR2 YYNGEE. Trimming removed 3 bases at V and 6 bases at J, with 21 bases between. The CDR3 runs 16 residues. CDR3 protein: CASSAGVRQEVAEAFF. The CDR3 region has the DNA TGTGCCAGCAGCGCAGGAGTCCGGCAGGAGGTAGCTGAAGCTTTCTTT.

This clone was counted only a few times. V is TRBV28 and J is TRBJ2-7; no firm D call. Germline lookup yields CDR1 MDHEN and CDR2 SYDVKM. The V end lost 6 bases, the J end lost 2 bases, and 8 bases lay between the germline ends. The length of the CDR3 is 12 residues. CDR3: CASSLKAYEQYF. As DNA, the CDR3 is TGTGCCAGCAGCCTCAAGGCCTACGAGCAGTACTTC.

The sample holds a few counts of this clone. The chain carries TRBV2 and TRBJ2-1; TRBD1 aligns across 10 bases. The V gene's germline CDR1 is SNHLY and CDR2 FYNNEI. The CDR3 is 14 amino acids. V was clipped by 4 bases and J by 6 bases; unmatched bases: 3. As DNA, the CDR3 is TGTGCCAGCAGTGTGACAGGGGGCTCCAATGAGCAGTTCTTC. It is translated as CASSVTGGSNEQFF.

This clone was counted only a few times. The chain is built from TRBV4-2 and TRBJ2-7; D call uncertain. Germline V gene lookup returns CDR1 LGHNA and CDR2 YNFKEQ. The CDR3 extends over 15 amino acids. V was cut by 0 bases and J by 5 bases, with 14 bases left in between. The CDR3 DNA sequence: TGTGCCAGCAGCCAAGAGCTGAACGGTCATCACGAGCAGTACTTC. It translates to CASSQELNGHHEQYF.

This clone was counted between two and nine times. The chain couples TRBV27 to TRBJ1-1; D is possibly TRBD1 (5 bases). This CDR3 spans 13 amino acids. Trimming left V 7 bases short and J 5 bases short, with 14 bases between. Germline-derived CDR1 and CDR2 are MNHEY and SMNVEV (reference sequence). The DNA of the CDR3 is TGTGCCAGCACCTACACCGCAGGGACTGAAGCTTTCTTT. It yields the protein CASTYTAGTEAFF.

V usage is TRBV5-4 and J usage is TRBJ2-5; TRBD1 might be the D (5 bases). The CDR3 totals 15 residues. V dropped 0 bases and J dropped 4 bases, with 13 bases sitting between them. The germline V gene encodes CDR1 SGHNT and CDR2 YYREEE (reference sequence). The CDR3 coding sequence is TGTGCCAGCAGCTTGGGGGGCAGGGTGGCAGAGACCCAGTACTTC. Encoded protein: CASSLGGRVAETQYF.

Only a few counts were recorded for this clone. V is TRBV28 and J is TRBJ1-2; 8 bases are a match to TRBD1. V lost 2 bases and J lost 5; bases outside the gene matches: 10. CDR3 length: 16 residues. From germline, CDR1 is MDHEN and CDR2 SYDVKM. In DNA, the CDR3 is TGTGCCAGCAGTTTACCCAAAGGACAGGGTAAATATGGCTACACCTTC. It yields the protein CASSLPKGQGKYGYTF.